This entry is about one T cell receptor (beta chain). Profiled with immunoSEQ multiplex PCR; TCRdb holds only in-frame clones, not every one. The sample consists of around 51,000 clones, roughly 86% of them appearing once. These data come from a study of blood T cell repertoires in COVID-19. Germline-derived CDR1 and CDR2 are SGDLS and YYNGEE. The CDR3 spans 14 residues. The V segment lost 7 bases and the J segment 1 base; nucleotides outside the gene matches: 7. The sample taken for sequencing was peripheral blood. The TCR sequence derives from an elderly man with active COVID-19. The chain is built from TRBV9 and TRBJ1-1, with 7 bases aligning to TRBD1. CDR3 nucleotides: TGTGCCAGCGGCGAATCAGGGGGGAACACTGAAGCTTTCTTT. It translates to CASGESGGNTEAFF.